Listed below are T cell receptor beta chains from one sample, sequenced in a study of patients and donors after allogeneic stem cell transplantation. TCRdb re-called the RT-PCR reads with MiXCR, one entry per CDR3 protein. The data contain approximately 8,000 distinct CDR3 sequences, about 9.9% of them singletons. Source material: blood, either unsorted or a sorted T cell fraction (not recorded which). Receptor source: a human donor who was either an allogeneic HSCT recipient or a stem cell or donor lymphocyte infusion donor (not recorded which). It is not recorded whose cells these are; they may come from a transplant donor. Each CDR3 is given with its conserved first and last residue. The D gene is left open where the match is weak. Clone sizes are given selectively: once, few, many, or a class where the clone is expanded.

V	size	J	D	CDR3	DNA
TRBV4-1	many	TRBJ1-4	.	CASSQVIRLTNEKLFF	TGCGCCAGCAGCCAGGTGATACGGCTAACTAATGAAAAACTGTTTTTT
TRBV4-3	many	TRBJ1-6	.	CASSHQYVRKDSPLHF	TGCGCCAGCAGCCATCAGTACGTCAGGAAGGATTCACCCCTCCACTTT
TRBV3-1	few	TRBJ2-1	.	CASSQERGGVTYNEQFF	TGTGCCAGCAGCCAAGAACGAGGGGGGGTAACCTACAATGAGCAGTTCTTC
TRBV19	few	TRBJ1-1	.	CASSIPPVNTEAFF	TGTGCCAGTAGTATACCGCCGGTGAACACTGAAGCTTTCTTT
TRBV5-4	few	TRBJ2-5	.	CASSPPGTYQETQYF	TGTGCCAGCAGCCCACCCGGGACGTACCAAGAGACCCAGTACTTC
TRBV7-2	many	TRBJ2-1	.	CASSLQWGPYNEQFF	TGTGCCAGCAGCTTACAGTGGGGGCCCTACAATGAGCAGTTCTTC
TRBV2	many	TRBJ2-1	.	CASNYVENNEQFF	TGTGCCAGCAATTACGTTGAAAACAATGAGCAGTTCTTC
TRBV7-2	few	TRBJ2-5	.	CASSPRAYQETQYF	TGTGCCAGCAGTCCTAGGGCGTACCAAGAGACCCAGTACTTC
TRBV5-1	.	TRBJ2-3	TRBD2	CASSFLAGGTDTQYF	TGCGCCAGCAGCTTCCTAGCGGGGGGGACAGATACGCAGTATTTT
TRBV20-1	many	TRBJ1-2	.	CSAKPGLNYGYTF	TGCAGTGCTAAACCCGGGCTCAACTATGGCTACACCTTC
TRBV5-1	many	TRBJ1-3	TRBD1	CASSPGTASGNTIYF	TGCGCCAGCAGCCCGGGGACAGCCTCTGGAAACACCATATATTTT
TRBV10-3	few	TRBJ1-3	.	CATWDSSSGNTIYF	TGTGCCACCTGGGACTCGAGCTCTGGAAACACCATATATTTT
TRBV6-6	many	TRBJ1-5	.	CASSYGQSDQPQHF	TGTGCCAGCAGTTATGGACAGTCGGATCAGCCCCAGCATTTT
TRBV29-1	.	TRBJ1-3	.	CSVDIGTGNTIYF	TGCAGCGTTGATATAGGGACAGGAAACACCATATATTTT
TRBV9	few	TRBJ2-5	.	CASSVVGENQETQYF	TGTGCCAGCAGCGTAGTCGGTGAAAACCAAGAGACCCAGTACTTC
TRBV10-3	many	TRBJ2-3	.	CAAGPGGPADTQYF	TGTGCCGCGGGCCCGGGGGGCCCCGCAGATACGCAGTATTTT
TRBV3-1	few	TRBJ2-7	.	CASSLGFRYEQYF	TGTGCCAGCAGCCTCGGGTTTCGGTACGAGCAGTACTTC
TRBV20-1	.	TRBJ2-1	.	CSAPTGLFGNEQFF	TGCAGTGCTCCAACAGGGTTATTTGGCAATGAGCAGTTCTTC
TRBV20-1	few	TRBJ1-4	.	CSAAGRDEKLFF	TGCAGTGCGGCAGGGAGAGACGAAAAACTGTTTTTT
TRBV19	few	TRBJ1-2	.	CASSMGRLEITVNYGYTF	TGTGCCAGTAGTATGGGGAGGTTGGAGATTACAGTTAACTATGGCTACACCTTC
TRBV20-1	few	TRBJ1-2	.	CSARPPNGAGGYTF	TGCAGTGCTCGACCCCCAAACGGGGCTGGTGGCTACACCTTC
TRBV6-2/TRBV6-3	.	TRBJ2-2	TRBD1	CASSQRTGTANTGELFF	TGTGCCAGCAGTCAGAGGACCGGGACAGCGAACACCGGGGAGCTGTTTTTT
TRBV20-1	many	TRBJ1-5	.	CSALQGLNNQPQHF	TGCAGTGCTCTACAAGGGCTAAACAATCAGCCCCAGCATTTT
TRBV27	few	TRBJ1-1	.	CASSPQDSFTEAFF	TGTGCCAGCAGTCCTCAGGACAGCTTCACTGAAGCTTTCTTT
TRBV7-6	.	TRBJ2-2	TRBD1	CASSLGQGSTGELFF	TGTGCCAGCAGCTTGGGACAGGGATCCACCGGGGAGCTGTTTTTT
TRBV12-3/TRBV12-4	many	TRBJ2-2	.	CASSFQGATGELFF	TGTGCCAGCAGTTTTCAGGGTGCCACCGGGGAGCTGTTTTTT
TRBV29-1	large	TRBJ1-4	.	CSATEGIGEKLFF	TGCAGCGCCACAGAGGGAATAGGTGAAAAACTGTTTTTT
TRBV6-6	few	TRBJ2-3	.	CASSHLVAGRRDTQYF	TGTGCCAGCAGCCACTTGGTGGCGGGGAGGAGAGATACGCAGTATTTT
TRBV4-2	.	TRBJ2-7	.	CASSPRQASSYEQYF	TGTGCCAGCAGCCCGAGACAGGCGAGCTCCTACGAGCAGTACTTC
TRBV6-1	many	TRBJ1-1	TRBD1	CASIGTANTEAFF	TGTGCCAGCATAGGGACAGCGAACACTGAAGCTTTCTTT
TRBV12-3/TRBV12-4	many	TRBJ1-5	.	CASSLRAQPQHF	TGTGCCAGCAGTTTGCGGGCGCAGCCCCAGCATTTT
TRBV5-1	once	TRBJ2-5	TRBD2	CASSPGPTSGGSSQYF	TGCGCCAGCAGCCCCGGACCCACTAGCGGGGGTTCGTCCCAGTACTTC
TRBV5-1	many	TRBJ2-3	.	CASSSTDPRDTQYF	TGCGCCAGCAGCTCAACGGACCCCAGGGATACGCAGTATTTT
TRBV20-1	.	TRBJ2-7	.	CSAVSEGHYEQYF	TGCAGTGCTGTCTCCGAGGGCCACTACGAGCAGTACTTC
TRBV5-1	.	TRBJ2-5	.	CASSPGVPETQYF	TGCGCCAGCAGCCCAGGAGTCCCAGAGACCCAGTACTTC
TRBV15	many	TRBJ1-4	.	CATSRDPAAIGEKLFF	TGTGCCACCAGCAGAGATCCGGCAGCGATTGGGGAAAAACTGTTTTTT
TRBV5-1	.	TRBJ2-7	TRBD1	CASSLSSTGKSYEQYF	TGCGCCAGCAGCTTATCTTCGACAGGGAAGTCCTACGAGCAGTACTTC
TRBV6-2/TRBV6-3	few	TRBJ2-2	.	CASSHSALTGELFF	TGTGCCAGCAGCCACTCGGCGCTCACCGGGGAGCTGTTTTTT
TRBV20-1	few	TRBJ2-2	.	CSASGTLTGELFF	TGCAGTGCTAGCGGGACTCTCACCGGGGAGCTGTTTTTT
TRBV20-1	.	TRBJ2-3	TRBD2	CSARDESSGGAWADTQYF	TGCAGTGCTAGAGATGAGAGTAGCGGGGGGGCCTGGGCAGATACGCAGTATTTT
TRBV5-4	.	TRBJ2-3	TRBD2	CASSDRRGAVDTQYF	TGTGCCAGCAGTGATCGGCGGGGGGCCGTGGATACGCAGTATTTT
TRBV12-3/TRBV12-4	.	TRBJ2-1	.	CASSPRTPQLFF	TGTGCCAGCAGTCCCCGGACTCCTCAGCTATTCTTC
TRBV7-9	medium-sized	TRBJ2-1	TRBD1	CASSLDGTGSNEQFF	TGTGCCAGCAGCTTAGACGGGACAGGGTCCAATGAGCAGTTCTTC
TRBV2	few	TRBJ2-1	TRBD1	CASNLDRGNEQFF	TGTGCCAGCAACTTGGACAGGGGTAATGAGCAGTTCTTC
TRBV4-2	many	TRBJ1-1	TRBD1	CASSQQGESFTEAFF	TGTGCCAGCAGCCAACAGGGGGAAAGTTTCACTGAAGCTTTCTTT
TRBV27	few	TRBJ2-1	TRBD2	CASSLMSAGGYNEQFF	TGTGCCAGCAGTTTAATGAGTGCGGGGGGCTACAATGAGCAGTTCTTC
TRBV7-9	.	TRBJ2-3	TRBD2	CASSPSGFDSQYF	TGTGCCAGCAGCCCTAGCGGGTTCGATTCGCAGTATTTT
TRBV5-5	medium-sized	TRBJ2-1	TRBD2	CASSLTAAGAGGHNEQFF	TGTGCCAGCAGCTTAACCGCCGCTGGTGCGGGGGGGCACAATGAGCAGTTCTTC
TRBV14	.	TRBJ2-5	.	CASSPGAYQETQYF	TGTGCCAGCAGCCCGGGAGCGTACCAAGAGACCCAGTACTTC
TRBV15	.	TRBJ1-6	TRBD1	CATSRQLGQYNSPLHF	TGTGCCACCAGCAGGCAATTGGGACAGTATAATTCACCCCTCCACTTT
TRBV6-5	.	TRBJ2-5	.	CASSYSGVETQYF	TGTGCCAGCAGTTACTCCGGGGTTGAGACCCAGTACTTC
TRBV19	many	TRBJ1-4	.	CASREREKLFF	TGTGCCAGTAGGGAACGCGAAAAACTGTTTTTT
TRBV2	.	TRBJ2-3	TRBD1	CASNRDRTRDTQYF	TGTGCCAGCAACCGGGACAGGACACGTGATACGCAGTATTTT
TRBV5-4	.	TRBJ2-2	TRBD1	CASSRDREIGELFF	TGTGCCAGCAGCCGGGACAGGGAGATCGGGGAGCTGTTTTTT
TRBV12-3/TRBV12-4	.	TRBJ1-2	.	CASSLTNYGYTF	TGTGCCAGCAGTCTAACTAACTATGGCTACACCTTC
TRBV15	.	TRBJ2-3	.	CATSRAISGTDTQYF	TGTGCCACCAGCAGGGCTATTAGCGGCACAGATACGCAGTATTTT
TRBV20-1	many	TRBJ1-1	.	CSVTGGRTEAFF	TGCAGTGTTACGGGGGGCCGAACTGAAGCTTTCTTT
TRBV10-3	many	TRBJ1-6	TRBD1	CAISIGQGLYNSPLHF	TGTGCCATCAGTATCGGACAGGGACTTTATAATTCACCCCTCCACTTT
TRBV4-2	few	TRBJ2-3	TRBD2	CASSPNPGLAGADTQYF	TGTGCCAGCAGCCCCAACCCCGGACTAGCGGGGGCGGATACGCAGTATTTT